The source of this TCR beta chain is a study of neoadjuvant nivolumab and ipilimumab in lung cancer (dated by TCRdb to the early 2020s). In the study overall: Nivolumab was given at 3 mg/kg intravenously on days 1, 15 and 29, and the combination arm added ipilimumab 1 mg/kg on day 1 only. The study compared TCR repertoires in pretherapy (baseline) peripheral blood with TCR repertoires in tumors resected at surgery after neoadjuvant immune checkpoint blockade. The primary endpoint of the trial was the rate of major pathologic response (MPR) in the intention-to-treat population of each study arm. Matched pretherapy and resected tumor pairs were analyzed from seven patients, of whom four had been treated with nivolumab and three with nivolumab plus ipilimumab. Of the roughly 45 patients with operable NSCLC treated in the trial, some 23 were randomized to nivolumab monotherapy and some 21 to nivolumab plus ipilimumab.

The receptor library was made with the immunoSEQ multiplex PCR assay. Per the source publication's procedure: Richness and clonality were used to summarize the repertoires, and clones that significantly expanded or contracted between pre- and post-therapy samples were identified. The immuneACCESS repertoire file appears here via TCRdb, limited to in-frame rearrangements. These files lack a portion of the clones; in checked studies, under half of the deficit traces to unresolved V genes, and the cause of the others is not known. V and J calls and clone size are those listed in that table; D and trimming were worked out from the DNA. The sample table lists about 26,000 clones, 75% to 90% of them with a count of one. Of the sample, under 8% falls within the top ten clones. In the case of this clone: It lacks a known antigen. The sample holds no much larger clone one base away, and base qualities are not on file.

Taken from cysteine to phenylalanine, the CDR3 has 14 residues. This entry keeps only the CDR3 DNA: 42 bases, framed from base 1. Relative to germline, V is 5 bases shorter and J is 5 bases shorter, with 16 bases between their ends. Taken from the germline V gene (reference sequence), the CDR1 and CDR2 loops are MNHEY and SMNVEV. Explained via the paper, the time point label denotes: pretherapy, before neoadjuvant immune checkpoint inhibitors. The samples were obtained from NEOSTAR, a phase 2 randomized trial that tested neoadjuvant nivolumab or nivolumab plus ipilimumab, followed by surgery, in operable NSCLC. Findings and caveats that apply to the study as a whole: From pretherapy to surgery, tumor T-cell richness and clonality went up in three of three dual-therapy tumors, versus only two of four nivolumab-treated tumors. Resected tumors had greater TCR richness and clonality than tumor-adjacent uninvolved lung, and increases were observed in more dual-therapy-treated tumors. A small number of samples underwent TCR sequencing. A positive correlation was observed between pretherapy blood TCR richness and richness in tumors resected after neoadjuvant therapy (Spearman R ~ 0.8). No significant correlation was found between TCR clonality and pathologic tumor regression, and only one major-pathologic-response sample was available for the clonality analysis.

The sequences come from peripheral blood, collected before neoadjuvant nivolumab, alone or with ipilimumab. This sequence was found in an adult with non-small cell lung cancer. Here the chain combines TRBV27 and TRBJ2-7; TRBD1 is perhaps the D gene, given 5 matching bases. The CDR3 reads CASSLRVGRDEQYF. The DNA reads TGTGCCAGCAGTCTCAGGGTTGGCCGCGACGAGCAGTACTTC.